The 30 T cell receptor beta chains below come from one sample, sequenced in a study of radiotherapy plus CTLA-4 blockade in lung cancer. Clones were sequenced by immunoSEQ multiplex PCR, and TCRdb holds only the in-frame ones, with some missing. The table has about 41,000 clones, around 77% seen once. Source: peripheral blood, taken from a patient treated with radiotherapy plus ipilimumab. The receptors derive from a human donor with non-small cell lung cancer who had stable disease on radiotherapy plus ipilimumab.

The V call is TRBV30, the J call TRBJ1-1; a possible D gene is TRBD1 (5 bases). The CDR3 length is 16 residues. With 0 bases removed from V and 5 bases from J, the gap between germline ends came to 19 bases. Germline lookup yields CDR1 GTSNPN and CDR2 SVGIG (reference sequence). Here the CDR3 reads CAWSVRWAEGRTEAFF. For the CDR3, the DNA is TGTGCCTGGAGTGTAAGGTGGGCAGAGGGACGGACTGAAGCTTTCTTT.

V gene TRBV11-2 combines with J gene TRBJ2-2; D is unresolved. V was cut by 0 bases and J by 4 bases, with 0 bases left in between. In germline, CDR1 is SGHAT, CDR2 FQNNGV. The CDR3 contains 12 residues. CDR3 sequence: CASSLDTGELFF. The CDR3 coding sequence is TGTGCCAGCAGCTTAGACACCGGGGAGCTGTTTTTT.

This clone has just a few counts. The chain recombines TRBV27 with TRBJ2-3; 9 nucleotides align to TRBD1. The CDR3 is 15 residues long. Germline CDR1 MNHEY, CDR2 SMNVEV (reference sequence). The V and J ends lost 4 bases and 4 bases, in that order; junction bases with no gene match: 6. The CDR3 region is CASSSGTGTPDTQYF. The CDR3 DNA follows: TGTGCCAGCAGTTCCGGGACAGGGACCCCAGATACGCAGTATTTT.

This sequence joins TRBV30 and TRBJ1-1; TRBD1 is a possible D gene (6 bases). The length of the CDR3 is 13 residues. V was clipped by 6 bases and J by 0 bases, with 11 bases between them. Germline V gene lookup returns CDR1 GTSNPN and CDR2 SVGIG (reference sequence). The CDR3 bases are TGTGCCTGTGCCCGGACAGTGAACACTGAAGCTTTCTTT. Its translation is CACARTVNTEAFF.

This clone was observed many times. The V and J genes are TRBV29-1 and TRBJ1-1; the match to TRBD1 covers 8 bases. The J segment lost 5 bases and the V segment lost 7 bases, leaving 12 bases of the junction unmatched. Germline V gene lookup returns CDR1 SQVTM and CDR2 ANQGSEA. The CDR3 extends over 14 amino acids. CDR3 DNA sequence: TGCAGCGCCGGGGGGGCAGGGGGCTGGACTGAAGCTTTCTTT. Translation: CSAGGAGGWTEAFF.

The chain links TRBV5-1 to TRBJ1-5, with D possibly being TRBD1 (5 bases). The CDR3 has 15 residues. CDR1 and CDR2 (germline): SGHRS, YFSETQ. Deletions cut 4 bases from V and 7 bases from J, with 18 bases between. The chain's CDR3 is CASSRGTGRNQPQHF. In DNA form, the CDR3 reads TGCGCCAGCAGCCGCGGGACGGGTCGGAACCAGCCCCAGCATTTT.

This clone was seen a few times. The chain employs TRBV5-4 and TRBJ1-1, with D possibly being TRBD1 (5 bases). Trimming took 6 bases from V and 0 from J, leaving 12 bases between them. CDR1 is SGHNT and CDR2 is YYREEE in the germline V gene (reference sequence). The CDR3 is made up of 14 amino acids. The CDR3 DNA is TGTGCCAGCACCCCCCGGGGGATGAACACTGAAGCTTTCTTT. Protein product: CASTPRGMNTEAFF.

This chain uses TRBV29-1 with TRBJ2-7; D gene ambiguous. CDR1 and CDR2 (germline): SQVTM, ANQGSEA. The CDR3 length is 10 residues. Trimming removed 3 bases at V and 5 bases at J, with 5 bases between. CDR3 in amino acids: CSVDEDEQYV. CDR3 DNA: TGCAGCGTTGATGAGGACGAGCAGTACGTC.

J is TRBJ2-2 and V is TRBV27; 14 bases are a match to TRBD2. Germline V gives CDR1 MNHEY, CDR2 SMNVEV (reference sequence). This CDR3 contains 17 residues. The J segment lost 7 bases and the V segment lost 8 bases, leaving 12 bases of the junction unmatched. CDR3 DNA sequence: TGTGCCAGCCGCATAAGGACTAGCGGGGGGATGGACGGGGAGCTGTTTTTT. It translates to CASRIRTSGGMDGELFF.

The gene calls are TRBV18 and TRBJ2-3, with no clear D. Germline values: CDR1 KGHSH, CDR2 LQKENI. The CDR3 length is 13 residues. Trimming left V 3 bases short and J 4 bases short, with 8 bases between. Here the CDR3 reads CASSPGNADTQYF. The CDR3 nucleotides are TGTGCCAGCTCACCGGGAAATGCAGATACGCAGTATTTT.

The CDR3 loop is CASARLAGGTDTQYF. The DNA of the CDR3 is TGTGCCAGCGCCCGACTAGCGGGGGGCACAGATACGCAGTATTTT. V and J are TRBV2 and TRBJ2-3, with 12 bases matching TRBD2. J was trimmed by 1 base and V by 8 bases; bases with no gene match: 4. CDR1 is SNHLY, CDR2 FYNNEI, per germline. The CDR3 is 15 amino acids.

The V and J genes are TRBV14 and TRBJ2-7, with 8 nucleotides matching TRBD1. The CDR3 is made up of 13 amino acids. J gave up 10 bases and V 1 base, and 6 bases lay outside the gene matches. Germline V gene lookup returns CDR1 SGHDN and CDR2 FVKESK. Written as DNA, the CDR3 is TGTGCCAGCAGCCAAGGGACAGGGCTTTTTCAGTACGTC. Translation: CASSQGTGLFQYV.

The V call is TRBV5-4, the J call TRBJ1-4; no reliable D call. The CDR3 is made up of 13 amino acids. In germline, CDR1 is SGHNT, CDR2 YYREEE (reference sequence). V was pared by 1 base and J by 8 bases, with 9 bases between. The CDR3 nucleotides are TGTGCCAGCAGCTTGTTGACGGAAGAAAAACTGTTTTTT. Translating gives CASSLLTEEKLFF.

V and J are TRBV6-5 and TRBJ2-7; D gene unclear. V was trimmed by 3 bases and J by 0 bases, leaving 9 bases between them. The CDR3 totals 14 residues. Germline V gene sequence: CDR1 MNHEY, CDR2 SVGAGI. This CDR3 reads CASSYKRSSYEQYF. The CDR3 DNA sequence: TGTGCCAGCAGTTATAAAAGAAGCTCCTACGAGCAGTACTTC.

The rearrangement uses TRBV10-3 and TRBJ1-4; D is possibly TRBD1 (6 bases). Germline lookup yields CDR1 ENHRY and CDR2 SYGVKD. The ends were cut back, 5 bases at V and 0 bases at J, with 22 bases in the middle. CDR3 length: 19 amino acids. CDR3 sequence reads: CAISRSRGGATATNEKLFF. CDR3 DNA sequence: TGTGCCATCAGTAGATCAAGGGGGGGGGCCACCGCAACTAATGAAAAACTGTTTTTT.

The chain combines TRBV27 with TRBJ1-1; D not certain. CDR1 is MNHEY, CDR2 SMNVEV, per germline (reference sequence). This CDR3 has 15 amino acids. Trimming cost V 0 bases and J 2 bases, with 10 bases left between them. The CDR3 here is CASSLSNGRNTEAFF. The CDR3 DNA follows: TGTGCCAGCAGTTTATCGAACGGAAGAAACACTGAAGCTTTCTTT.

J is TRBJ2-3 and V is TRBV5-1; D remains ambiguous. The V gene lost 2 bases and the J gene lost 2 bases, with 6 bases spanning the gap. CDR3 size: 13 residues. The germline V gene has CDR1 SGHRS and CDR2 YFSETQ. Here the CDR3 DNA reads TGCGCCAGCAGCTTACTACTCACAGATACGCAGTATTTT. It specifies CASSLLLTDTQYF.

The chain is built from TRBV9 and TRBJ2-5, with D possibly being TRBD1 (7 bases). CDR3 size: 14 residues. Between the trimmed V and J ends, which lost 3 bases and 4 bases, there was a span of 13 bases. Germline CDR1 is SGDLS and CDR2 is YYNGEE. The DNA for the CDR3 is TGTGCCAGCAGCGCAGAGCAGGGGGGAGAGACCCAGTACTTC. Protein: CASSAEQGGETQYF.

The V call is TRBV15, the J call TRBJ1-1, with D possibly matching TRBD1 (5 bases). The ends were cut back, 0 bases at V and 4 bases at J, with 12 bases in the middle. CDR1 and CDR2 (germline): LNHNV, YYDKDF (reference sequence). The length of the CDR3 is 15 residues. CDR3 sequence: CATSRDAAGFTEAFF. CDR3 bases: TGTGCCACCAGCAGAGATGCGGCAGGGTTCACTGAAGCTTTCTTT. Looking up the rest from reference TRBV15 and TRBJ1-1 gives the full variable domain: DAMVIQNPRYQVTQFGKPVTLSCSQTLNHNVMYWYQQKSSQAPKLLFHYYDKDFNNEADTPDNFQSRRPNTSFCFLDIRSPGLGDTAMYLCATSRDAAGFTEAFFGQGTRLTVV.

V gene TRBV19 combines with J gene TRBJ2-7; 8 nucleotides agree with TRBD1. This CDR3 is built from 13 residues. Germline V lookup: CDR1 LNHDA, CDR2 SQIVND (reference sequence). V lost 6 bases to trimming and J lost 7 bases; unmatched junction nucleotides: 8. CDR3 bases: TGTGCCAGTAGCAGGACAGGGAAGAGTGAGCAGTACGTC. Its translation is CASSRTGKSEQYV.

The rearrangement uses TRBV28 and TRBJ1-5; no reliable D call. This CDR3 is 16 amino acids long. From germline, CDR1 is MDHEN and CDR2 SYDVKM. V gave up 2 bases and J gave up 0 bases, with 11 bases separating them. CDR3 protein: CASSLKTDYSNQPQHF. CDR3 nucleotides: TGTGCCAGCAGTTTAAAGACCGATTATAGCAATCAGCCCCAGCATTTT. Variable domain in full (rest from reference TRBV28 and TRBJ1-5): DVKVTQSSRYLVKRTGEKVFLECVQDMDHENMFWYRQDPGLGLRLIYFSYDVKMKEKGDIPEGYSVSREKKERFSLILESASTNQTSMYLCASSLKTDYSNQPQHFGDGTRLSIL.

CDR3 sequence reads: CASSPTGHYGYTF. The DNA of the CDR3 is TGTGCCAGCAGTCCAACGGGACACTATGGCTACACCTTC. J is TRBJ1-2 and V is TRBV27, with D possibly TRBD1 on 5 matching bases. This CDR3 contains 13 residues. Germline CDR1 and CDR2: MNHEY and SMNVEV (reference sequence). V was shortened by 5 bases and J by 3 bases, with 10 bases between the two germline ends.

The chain uses TRBV30 and TRBJ1-3; D may be TRBD1 (6 bases). V lost 4 bases, J lost 0 bases, and 10 bases lay in between. This CDR3 is built from 14 residues. CDR1 GTSNPN and CDR2 SVGIG come from the germline V gene (reference sequence). The CDR3 is CAWTTGSSGNTIYF. DNA of the CDR3: TGTGCCTGGACTACAGGGAGCTCTGGAAACACCATATATTTT.

This clone is a singleton in its sample. The chain has TRBV6-4 and TRBJ2-1; tentatively, D is TRBD2 (5 bases). Trimming left V 4 bases short and J 5 bases short, with 15 bases between. This CDR3 contains 15 residues. From germline, CDR1 is MRHNA and CDR2 SNTAGT. In DNA form, the CDR3 reads TGTGCCAGCAGTGCCGATGACGGACTCCACAATGAGCAGTTCTTC. Translating it yields CASSADDGLHNEQFF.

The rearrangement uses TRBV2 and TRBJ2-3; D remains ambiguous. The CDR3 runs to 16 residues. Trimming stripped 2 bases from V and 2 bases from J, with 14 bases between. Germline V gene data show CDR1 as SNHLY and CDR2 as FYNNEI. Here the CDR3 DNA reads TGTGCCAGCAGTGAAAGGGCTAATTTTTACACAGATACGCAGTATTTT. Translating gives CASSERANFYTDTQYF.

V and J are TRBV2 and TRBJ1-3; 7 bases are a match to TRBD1. Germline V gene lookup returns CDR1 SNHLY and CDR2 FYNNEI. With 8 bases clipped from V and 0 bases from J, the junction kept 1 base outside the gene matches. The CDR3 is made up of 13 amino acids. As DNA, the CDR3 is TGTGCCAGCGACAGGGTCTCTGGAAACACCATATATTTT. Amino acids: CASDRVSGNTIYF.

The rearrangement uses TRBV5-5 and TRBJ2-7; D gene uncertain. The CDR3 totals 12 residues. Trimming pared 4 bases from V and 9 bases from J, leaving 14 bases between. Germline V gene lookup returns CDR1 SGHKS and CDR2 YYEKEE (reference sequence). The CDR3 spells CASSPKGVWQYF. The CDR3 nucleotides are TGTGCCAGCAGCCCTAAAGGCGTTTGGCAGTACTTC.

This clone appeared once. J is TRBJ1-3 and V is TRBV6-5; TRBD1 agrees at 8 bases. The germline CDR1 and CDR2 sequences are MNHEY and SVGAGI. This CDR3 comprises 16 residues. J lost 2 bases, V lost 2 bases, and 5 bases had no gene match. The CDR3 sequence is CASSYLTGVAGNTIYF. The CDR3 DNA follows: TGTGCCAGCAGTTACCTGACAGGGGTGGCTGGAAACACCATATATTTT.

The V call is TRBV19, the J call TRBJ1-1; D gene uncertain. Germline loops: CDR1 LNHDA, CDR2 SQIVND (reference sequence). V was pared by 3 bases and J by 1 base, with 9 bases between. The CDR3 spans 14 residues. DNA of the CDR3: TGTGCCAGTAGTATGTGGTCCGCGAACACTGAAGCTTTCTTT. The encoded protein is CASSMWSANTEAFF.

The chain is built from TRBV11-2 and TRBJ1-1; a weak D match, TRBD1 (6 bases). Germline V gene sequence: CDR1 SGHAT, CDR2 FQNNGV. V lost 4 bases and J 1 base, leaving 7 bases between the germline ends. There are 13 residues in the CDR3. The CDR3 spells CASSSQGNTEAFF. CDR3 nucleotides: TGTGCCAGCAGCTCACAGGGGAACACTGAAGCTTTCTTT.